One and the same sample provided the 15 T cell receptor beta chains below, sequenced in a study of blood T cell repertoires in COVID-19. TCRdb keeps only in-frame clones here, not all; method: immunoSEQ multiplex PCR. The sample lists 15,000 to 20,000 clones; 70% to 90% were seen once. The sequenced material came from peripheral blood. Source of these receptors: a man aged 40-55 years with active COVID-19.

V is TRBV19 and J is TRBJ1-4, with TRBD1 matching over 10 bases. The CDR3 runs 18 residues. V lost 6 bases to trimming and J lost 3 bases; unmatched junction nucleotides: 13. Germline loops: CDR1 LNHDA, CDR2 SQIVND (reference sequence). The CDR3 sequence: CASRSTPGQGEPNEKLFF. The DNA for the CDR3 is TGTGCCAGTAGATCCACCCCAGGACAGGGGGAACCTAATGAAAAACTGTTTTTT. Combining the CDR3 with reference TRBV19 and TRBJ1-4 gives the whole variable domain DGGITQSPKYLFRKEGQNVTLSCEQNLNHDAMYWYRQDPGQGLRLIYYSQIVNDFQKGDIAEGYSVSREKKESFPLTVTSAQKNPTAFYLCASRSTPGQGEPNEKLFFGSGTQLSVL.

V is TRBV7-3 and J is TRBJ2-1, with D maybe TRBD2 (5 bases). Germline values: CDR1 SGHTA, CDR2 FQGTGA. CDR3 length equals 15 residues. V lost 4 bases and J lost 3, with 13 bases in between. CDR3: CASSSGTSYYNEQFF. The CDR3 DNA sequence: TGTGCCAGCAGCTCGGGAACCAGTTACTACAATGAGCAGTTCTTC.

The chain carries TRBV9 and TRBJ1-2; no firm D call. The CDR3 totals 13 residues. The V end lost 1 base, the J end lost 7 bases, and 11 bases lay between the germline ends. Germline CDR1 is SGDLS and CDR2 is YYNGEE. The DNA for the CDR3 is TGTGCCAGCAGCGTAATGGTAGGGAGTGGCTACACCTTC. Translating gives CASSVMVGSGYTF. Drawing the rest from reference TRBV9 and TRBJ1-2, the complete variable domain is DSGVTQTPKHLITATGQRVTLRCSPRSGDLSVYWYQQSLDQGLQFLIQYYNGEERAKGNILERFSAQQFPDLHSELNLSSLELGDSALYFCASSVMVGSGYTFGSGTRLTVV.

The CDR3 protein is CAISGAGAGSTLSYNEQFF. The CDR3 region has the DNA TGTGCCATCAGTGGGGCTGGGGCGGGGAGCACTCTCTCCTACAATGAGCAGTTCTTC. The J gene is TRBJ2-1, the V gene TRBV10-3; a weak D match, TRBD2 (6 bases). Germline V gene lookup returns CDR1 ENHRY and CDR2 SYGVKD. V was clipped by 4 bases and J by 0 bases, with 22 bases between them. The CDR3 has 19 amino acids.

The rearrangement links TRBV25-1 to TRBJ2-1, with D possibly matching TRBD1 (6 bases). CDR3 size: 14 residues. V gave up 5 bases and J gave up 6 bases, with 14 bases separating them. Germline CDR1 MGHDK, CDR2 SYGVNS. The CDR3 bases are TGTGCCAGCAGTCAGGACAGTTTTGGCAATGAGCAGTTCTTC. Its protein is CASSQDSFGNEQFF. Using reference TRBV25-1 and TRBJ2-1 for the parts outside the CDR3, the full variable domain is EADIYQTPRYLVIGTGKKITLECSQTMGHDKMYWYQQDPGMELHLIHYSYGVNSTEKGDLSSESTVSRIRTEHFPLTLESARPSHTSQYLCASSQDSFGNEQFFGPGTRLTVL.

This clone was recorded a few times. This chain links TRBV19 with TRBJ2-2, with 8 nucleotides matching TRBD1. The CDR3 is made up of 14 amino acids. The germline gives CDR1 LNHDA, CDR2 SQIVND (reference sequence). With 3 bases clipped from V and 6 bases from J, the junction kept 3 bases outside the gene matches. The CDR3, as DNA: TGTGCCAGTAGTATCGACAGGGGCTCCGGGGAGCTGTTTTTT. Translated: CASSIDRGSGELFF.

The V and J genes are TRBV29-1 and TRBJ2-3; 7 bases line up with TRBD2. Germline V gene sequence: CDR1 SQVTM, CDR2 ANQGSEA. Unmatched junction bases numbered 12, after V lost 7 bases and J lost 2 bases. The CDR3 contains 15 residues. The CDR3 region is CSAAGEERFTDTQYF. The CDR3 region has the DNA TGCAGCGCCGCGGGGGAAGAGCGGTTCACAGATACGCAGTATTTT.

The chain uses TRBV25-1 and TRBJ2-1; TRBD2 agrees at 7 bases. The CDR3 has 16 residues. Germline V gene lookup returns CDR1 MGHDK and CDR2 SYGVNS. The junction had 11 bases not matched to a gene; V was cut back by 1 base and J by 8 bases. The CDR3 region has the DNA TGTGCCAGCAGTGAATTGATGGGCGGGAGTGGGGATGAGCAGTTCTTC. Translated, it gives CASSELMGGSGDEQFF.

The rearrangement uses TRBV6-4 and TRBJ2-3, with 9 bases identical to TRBD2. CDR3 size: 15 residues. Germline CDR1 MRHNA, CDR2 SNTAGT. Trimming took 9 bases from V and 3 from J; bases not matched to a gene: 10. The CDR3 sequence: CASSPSSGTTDTQYF. The CDR3 coding sequence is TGTGCCAGTTCTCCCTCTAGCGGGACAACAGATACGCAGTATTTT.

This chain links TRBV5-1 with TRBJ2-7, with 11 positions matching TRBD1. Trimming at V came to 4 bases and at J to 4 bases, leaving 7 bases not matched to a gene. Germline V gene data show CDR1 as SGHRS and CDR2 as YFSETQ. This CDR3 spans 15 amino acids. CDR3 loop: CASSPRTGGDYEQYF. The CDR3 DNA follows: TGCGCCAGCAGCCCACGGACAGGGGGCGATTACGAGCAGTACTTC. Based on the CDR3 plus reference TRBV5-1 and TRBJ2-7, the full variable domain is KAGVTQTPRYLIKTRGQQVTLSCSPISGHRSVSWYQQTPGQGLQFLFEYFSETQRNKGNFPGRFSGRQFSNSRSEMNVSTLELGDSALYLCASSPRTGGDYEQYFGPGTRLTVT.

The chain carries TRBV30 and TRBJ2-7; maybe TRBD1 (5 bases). The germline V and J ends were trimmed by 3 bases and 6 bases, with 15 bases remaining between them. This CDR3 region has 13 residues. The germline CDR1 and CDR2 sequences are GTSNPN and SVGIG (reference sequence). The CDR3 DNA follows: TGTGCCTGGAGCGTAGGGGCAGGAATCGAGCAGTACTTC. This encodes CAWSVGAGIEQYF.

The V and J genes are TRBV27 and TRBJ2-1; 10 bases are a match to TRBD2. This CDR3 has 15 residues. The V gene end was trimmed by 2 bases and the J gene end by 6 bases; junction bases not matched to a gene: 4. Looked up from germline, CDR1 is MNHEY and CDR2 is SMNVEV (reference sequence). Here the CDR3 DNA reads TGTGCCAGCAGTTTAGTAGCGGGAGGTTCCAATGAGCAGTTCTTC. It is translated as CASSLVAGGSNEQFF.

V gene TRBV29-1 combines with J gene TRBJ2-7; no definite D call. CDR1 is SQVTM and CDR2 is ANQGSEA in the germline V gene. The V gene lost 0 bases and the J gene lost 4 bases, with 10 bases spanning the gap. The CDR3 length is 13 residues. This CDR3 reads CSVEDPSNYEQYF. The CDR3, as DNA: TGCAGCGTTGAAGATCCGAGTAATTACGAGCAGTACTTC.

This chain uses TRBV5-4 with TRBJ1-2; 9 bases agree with TRBD1. The CDR3 has 14 residues. CDR1 and CDR2 from the germline V gene are SGHNT and YYREEE (reference sequence). The junction had 8 bases not matched to a gene; V was cut back by 3 bases and J by 8 bases. The CDR3 spells CASSSPGQGDGYTF. In nucleotides, the CDR3 is TGTGCCAGCAGCTCCCCGGGACAGGGTGACGGCTACACCTTC.

V gene TRBV18 combines with J gene TRBJ2-6; possible D gene TRBD1, 6 bases. Trimming cost V 3 bases and J 1 base, with 22 bases left between them. Germline lookup yields CDR1 KGHSH and CDR2 LQKENI. The CDR3 is made up of 20 amino acids. CDR3 sequence: CASSPRQVLMVLSGANVLTF. The CDR3 DNA follows: TGTGCCAGCTCACCTAGACAGGTTCTTATGGTTTTATCTGGGGCCAACGTCCTGACTTTC.